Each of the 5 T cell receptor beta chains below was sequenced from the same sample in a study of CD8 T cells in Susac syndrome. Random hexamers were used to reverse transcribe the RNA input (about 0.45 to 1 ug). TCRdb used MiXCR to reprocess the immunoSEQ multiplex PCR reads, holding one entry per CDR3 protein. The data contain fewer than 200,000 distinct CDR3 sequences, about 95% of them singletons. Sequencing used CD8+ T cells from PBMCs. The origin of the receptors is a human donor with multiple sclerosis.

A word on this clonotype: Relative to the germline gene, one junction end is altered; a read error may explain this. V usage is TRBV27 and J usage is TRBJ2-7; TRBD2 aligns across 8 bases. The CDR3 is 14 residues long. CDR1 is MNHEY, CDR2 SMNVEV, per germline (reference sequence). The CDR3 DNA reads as TGTGCCAGCAGTTCGACTAGCGTAGGCACTTTGATAAACTTC. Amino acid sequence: CASSSTSVGTLINF.

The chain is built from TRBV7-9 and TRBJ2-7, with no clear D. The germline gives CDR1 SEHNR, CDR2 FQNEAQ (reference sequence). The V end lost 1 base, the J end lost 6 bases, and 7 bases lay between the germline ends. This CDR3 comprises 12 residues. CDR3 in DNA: TGTGCCAGCAGCTTAGGTTTTGGCGAGCAGTACTTC. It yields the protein CASSLGFGEQYF. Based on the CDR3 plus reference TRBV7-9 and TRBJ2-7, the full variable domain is DTGVSQNPRHKITKRGQNVTFRCDPISEHNRLYWYRQTLGQGPEFLTYFQNEAQLEKSRLLSDRFSAERPKGSFSTLEIQRTEQGDSAMYLCASSLGFGEQYFGPGTRLTVT.

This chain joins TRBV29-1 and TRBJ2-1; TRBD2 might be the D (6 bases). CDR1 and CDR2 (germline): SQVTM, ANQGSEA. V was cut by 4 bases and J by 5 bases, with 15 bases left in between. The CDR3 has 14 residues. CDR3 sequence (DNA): TGCAGCGTTGTTGGGGGGAGAGCCAACAATGAGCAGTTCTTC. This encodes CSVVGGRANNEQFF.

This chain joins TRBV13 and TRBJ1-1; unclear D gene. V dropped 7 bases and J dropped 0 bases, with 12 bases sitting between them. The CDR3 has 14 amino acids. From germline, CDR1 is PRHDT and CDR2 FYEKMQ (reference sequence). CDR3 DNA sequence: TGTGCCAGCACCCTTTGGCTGATGAACACTGAAGCTTTCTTT. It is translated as CASTLWLMNTEAFF.

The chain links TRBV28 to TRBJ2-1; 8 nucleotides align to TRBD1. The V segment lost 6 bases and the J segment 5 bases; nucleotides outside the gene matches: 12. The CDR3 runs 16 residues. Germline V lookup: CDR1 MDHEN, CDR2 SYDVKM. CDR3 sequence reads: CASSSPPGQANNEQFF. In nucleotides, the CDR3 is TGTGCCAGCAGCTCCCCCCCGGGACAGGCCAACAATGAGCAGTTCTTC.